The rows below give T cell receptor beta chains drawn from one sample of a study of T cells in Graves' hyperthyroidism and ophthalmopathy. Using its own MiXCR run on the multiplex PCR reads, TCRdb lists one record per CDR3 protein. Found here are fewer than 550,000 distinct CDR3 sequences, less than 20% of them singletons; the top ten hold 7.5% to 8%. Sequenced material: blood. All receptors derive from a woman between 18 and 30 years old with Graves' hyperthyroidism. The CDR3 runs from the conserved cysteine through the conserved F or W. D genes are given only for firm matches. Clone size is given for some rows only: seen once, a few or many times, or a class if the clone is expanded.

>TRBD1|TRBJ1-2|TRBV5-4|.
TGTGCCAGCAGCCCGATAGACAGGGAGGGTCATGGCTACACCTTC
CASSPIDREGHGYTF
>.|TRBJ1-5|TRBV28|.
TGTGCCAGCAGTTTAATGTTCCTTCGAGGGAATCAGCCCCAGCATTTT
CASSLMFLRGNQPQHF
>TRBD1|TRBJ2-7|TRBV7-9|many
TGTGCCAGCAGCTTGGGTCGAACCGGGACAGACCCTTACGAGCAGTACTTC
CASSLGRTGTDPYEQYF
>.|TRBJ2-7|TRBV20-1|few
TGCAGTGCTAGTAAGAGGGAACGCTACGAGCAGTACTTC
CSASKRERYEQYF
>.|TRBJ2-5|TRBV6-1|many
TGTGCCAGCAGCTTTGAGGGGGGCGACCAGACCCAGTACTTC
CASSFEGGDQTQYF
>TRBD1|TRBJ2-3|TRBV11-2|many
TGTGCCAGCAGTTACACACACGGGACAGGCACAGATACGCAGTATTTT
CASSYTHGTGTDTQYF
>TRBD2|TRBJ2-1|TRBV7-9|many
TGTGCCAGCAGCTCGATAGCGGGAGATCTCGGCAATGAGCAGTTCTTC
CASSSIAGDLGNEQFF
>.|TRBJ2-2|TRBV3-1|.
TGTGCCAGCAGCCAAACAGTTACCGGGGAGCTGTTTTTT
CASSQTVTGELFF
>.|TRBJ2-1|TRBV12-3/TRBV12-4|many
TGTGCCAGCAGCACCCCCGGTACCGAGGGGTGGGGGCTCTCCTACAATGAGCAGTTCTTC
CASSTPGTEGWGLSYNEQFF
>TRBD1|TRBJ2-7|TRBV6-1|many
TGTGCCAGCAGTTGGGGACAGGGGGAAGCCTACGAGCAGTACTTC
CASSWGQGEAYEQYF
>TRBD2|TRBJ2-5|TRBV11-3|many
TGTGCCAGCAGCTCCATATTAAGCGGGAGGGAGACCCAGTACTTC
CASSSILSGRETQYF
>.|TRBJ1-1|TRBV5-5|.
TGTGCCAGCAGCTTTGGGGGTGGGGGGCTTGAAGCTTTCTTT
CASSFGGGGLEAFF
>.|TRBJ2-1|TRBV7-3|many
TGTGCCAGCAGCCTATCCCCCCATGAGCAGTTCTTC
CASSLSPHEQFF
>.|TRBJ1-2|TRBV5-8|.
TGTGCCGGCAGTTTACCGGGGGGCAGCTATGGCTACACCTTC
CAGSLPGGSYGYTF
>TRBD1|TRBJ1-4|TRBV20-1|many
TGCAGTGCTTCGACAGGGAGCTTAGAAAAACTGTTTTTT
CSASTGSLEKLFF
>TRBD2|TRBJ2-2|TRBV11-2|many
TGTGCCAGCAGCTTAGCTCTAGCGGGAGAGGTCGGGGAGCTGTTTTTT
CASSLALAGEVGELFF
>TRBD1|TRBJ1-3|TRBV9|.
TGTGCCAGCAGAGGGGGCGGAAACACCATATATTTT
CASRGGGNTIYF
>.|TRBJ1-5|TRBV5-1|many
TGCGCCAGCAGCTTGGAAGGGAGCCAGCCCCAGCATTTT
CASSLEGSQPQHF
>.|TRBJ2-7|TRBV14|many
TGTGCCAGCAGCGATATCTCCTACGAGCAGTACTTC
CASSDISYEQYF
>.|TRBJ1-4|TRBV15|.
TGTGCCACCAGATTAAACCAGGGAACTAATGAAAAACTGTTTTTT
CATRLNQGTNEKLFF
>TRBD1|TRBJ2-3|TRBV6-2/TRBV6-3|many
TGTGCCAGCAGTTGGAGACAGGGGGCCAGCACAGATACGCAGTATTTT
CASSWRQGASTDTQYF
>.|TRBJ2-2|TRBV30|.
TGTGCCTGGAGTCCCGTATACCCGAACACCGGGGAGCTGTTTTTT
CAWSPVYPNTGELFF
>.|TRBJ2-3|TRBV5-5|many
TGTGCCAGCAGCTTGGAAGGGTTCACAGATACGCAGTATTTT
CASSLEGFTDTQYF
>TRBD1|TRBJ1-2|TRBV12-3/TRBV12-4|many
TGTGCCAGCGCAGGGGGGAGTGACTATGGCTACACCTTC
CASAGGSDYGYTF
>TRBD1|TRBJ2-7|TRBV24-1|many
TGTGCCACCAGTGATCCCGGGACAGGGGTCTACGAGCAGTACTTC
CATSDPGTGVYEQYF
>TRBD2|TRBJ2-3|TRBV7-3|.
TGTGCCAGCAGCTTAATCCCAGCGGGATCAACAGATACGCAGTATTTT
CASSLIPAGSTDTQYF
>.|TRBJ2-3|TRBV2|many
TGTGCCAGCAGAGATCGGACCACAGAGGGGTATTTT
CASRDRTTEGYF
>.|TRBJ2-1|TRBV13|many
TGTGCCAGCAGCAACCGGGGACGAGAGCAGTTCTTC
CASSNRGREQFF
>.|TRBJ1-5|TRBV18|.
TGTGCCAGCTCACCGGCCAGTGGGGGGGGTGAGCCCCAGCATTTT
CASSPASGGGEPQHF
>TRBD2|TRBJ2-1|TRBV10-3|few
TGTGCCATCAGTACGGGGACTAGCGGGAGTTCATACAATGAGCAGTTCTTC
CAISTGTSGSSYNEQFF